The rows below give T cell receptor beta chains drawn from one sample of a study of shared clonotypes between healthy human individuals. Sequencing was performed with immunoSEQ multiplex PCR; in TCRdb, only in-frame clones are kept and a portion is missing. The data hold 2 million to 3 million clones, with roughly nine tenths observed a single time. Sequencing input: naive CD4+ T cells sorted from blood. These receptors were collected from a man aged 18 to 30 in good health. Both conserved end residues are trimmed from each CDR3. A D gene is named only where the DNA matches it firmly. Only some rows state a clone size, as once, few, many or a class for expanded clones.

D | length | size | V | CDR3
. | 14 | . | TRBV5-6 | ASSLAGQGRDGELF
. | 11 | . | TRBV27 | ASSLEPGLSLH
TRBD2 | 12 | . | TRBV5-3 | ARPPGGSDYEQY
TRBD1 | 12 | . | TRBV30 | AWMTGAMNTEAF
TRBD1 | 16 | . | TRBV14 | ASSQKTGGIAGANVLT
. | 11 | . | TRBV11-2 | ASRPTGSYEQY
. | 13 | . | TRBV28 | ASSPSGGNSNEQY
. | 14 | . | TRBV7-2 | ASSLDGAGRALEQY
. | 9 | . | TRBV6-1 | ASSDRWEQY
. | 11 | . | TRBV10-1 | ASSSSPNSPLH
. | 14 | . | TRBV6-6 | ASSYSMAQGVETQY
. | 13 | . | TRBV6-5 | ASSTRPAFSYEQY
TRBD2 | 13 | few | TRBV10-3 | AISGLAGYQETQY
. | 12 | . | TRBV7-2 | ASSPGDRNYGYT
. | 9 | . | TRBV7-2 | ASSQGVLQY
. | 13 | . | TRBV11-2 | ASSSLKGRTYEQY
. | 13 | . | TRBV9 | ASSERGGWAEKLF
. | 10 | . | TRBV28 | ATRGESYGYT
. | 10 | . | TRBV28 | ASTSLSQPQH
TRBD2 | 13 | . | TRBV5-4 | ASSLAGRAPETQY
. | 12 | . | TRBV30 | AWKLGGVSYEQY
TRBD1 | 10 | . | TRBV6-5 | ASSPNRGEQF
. | 11 | . | TRBV6-6 | ASSYGRNTEAF
. | 13 | once | TRBV10-1 | ASSDPARLYGTQY
TRBD1 | 16 | . | TRBV15 | ATSRDVGTGIINYGYT
. | 13 | . | TRBV18 | ASSENGPPNEKLF
TRBD2 | 14 | . | TRBV10-3 | AISGGTSGTSYEQY
TRBD1 | 13 | . | TRBV7-9 | ASSSGQAGGETQY
TRBD1 | 12 | . | TRBV2 | ASTQQGAGETQY
. | 16 | . | TRBV5-1 | ASSRIYGATVANTEAF
TRBD1 | 13 | . | TRBV6-6 | ASSWGQAPNSPLH
. | 13 | . | TRBV6-5 | ASSYSGGTGNTIY
. | 12 | . | TRBV7-9 | ASSLETGNEKLF
TRBD1 | 11 | . | TRBV10-3 | AIRGQGGYEQY
TRBD2 | 12 | once | TRBV9 | ASTRTSYTDTQY
. | 12 | . | TRBV27 | ASSLWGVTDTQY
. | 13 | . | TRBV5-1 | ASSLTPEFTDTQY
. | 15 | . | TRBV5-1 | ASSLGLQGSGNSPLH
. | 11 | . | TRBV5-1 | ASSPQGPDTQY
. | 12 | once | TRBV5-1 | ASSPPDSGNTIY
TRBD2 | 13 | . | TRBV11-2 | ASSLAGTSGYEQY
. | 12 | . | TRBV5-1 | ASSLVLAGETQY
TRBD2 | 14 | . | TRBV18 | ASSPPLAGEQETQY
. | 14 | once | TRBV9 | ASSVAGQAGIYEQY
. | 15 | . | TRBV4-1 | ASSQHLGVTRNYGYT
TRBD2 | 14 | . | TRBV30 | AWTFGTSGRSNEQF
TRBD1 | 11 | . | TRBV6-5 | ASSTDRVFGYT
. | 14 | . | TRBV5-6 | ASSLLSGSSNSPLH
TRBD1 | 13 | . | TRBV18 | ASSSSGTAPYEQY